This paragraph covers one TCR beta chain sequence. What it recognizes is unknown. The PCR had 60 Vbeta and 13 Jbeta primers. Generated by immunoSEQ multiplex PCR, the TCRdb table keeps only in-frame clones and is missing some. The sample shows more than 100,000 clones, 66% of them seen only once. This record belongs to a study of cytomegalovirus exposure and HLA in healthy donors. Study summary: Researchers previously reported finding 117 million unique TCR beta sequences from roughly 200 million T cells.

Findings and caveats of the study: TCR beta sequences reportedly predicted most subjects' HLA-A and HLA-B alleles accurately. A missense DCLRE1C variant was associated with V- and J-gene trimming of TCR beta chains in a later analysis, and an independent cohort replicated the association.

The sequence derives from a man younger than 30 in good health and CMV-seronegative. Sequenced input: PBMCs.

CDR3 nucleotide sequence: TGTGCCTGTATTAAACGGCGGGGGTGGCCGGGAGCGGACATTCAGTACTTC. Its translation is CACIKRRGWPGADIQYF. The chain has TRBV30 and TRBJ2-4, with 7 nucleotides matching TRBD2. Germline values: CDR1 GTSNPN, CDR2 SVGIG (reference sequence). Trimming removed 6 bases from V and 8 bases from J; junction bases left unmatched: 22. The CDR3 consists of 17 residues.